This TCR beta chain was identified during a study of regulatory T cells in long-lasting Graves disease. Notes on the study in general: Persistent disease favored TRBV28, TRBJ1-2 and TRBJ2-5.

This CDR3 is built from 23 residues. From germline, CDR1 is MNHNS and CDR2 SASEGT. Trimming took 2 bases from V and 0 from J; bases not matched to a gene: 22. Indicated time point: newly diagnosed GD, antithyroid drugs for less than 3 months. Researchers made the TCR library from RNA that was extracted from PBMCs. In regard to this clonotype: Antigen unknown.

Through Arm-PCR of CDR3 regions and iRepertoire HTBI primers, TCR beta libraries were built. Each CDR3 protein is one row after TCRdb ran MiXCR on the multiplex PCR reads. The data contain approximately 400,000 distinct CDR3 sequences, 15% to 17% of them seen just once; the ten biggest clones take up about a fifth. This specimen consisted of peripheral blood mononuclear cells (PBMCs), obtained at new diagnosis, from a patient treated with antithyroid drugs. The clonotype comes from a female donor with Graves disease. This chain connects TRBV6-1 to TRBJ2-1; 10 bases match TRBD1. CDR3 DNA sequence: TGTGCCAGCAGTGAACACTACGGGGTTTGGGGACAGGGGCGAAGGAGCTCCTACAATGAGCAGTTCTTC. Its translation is CASSEHYGVWGQGRRSSYNEQFF.